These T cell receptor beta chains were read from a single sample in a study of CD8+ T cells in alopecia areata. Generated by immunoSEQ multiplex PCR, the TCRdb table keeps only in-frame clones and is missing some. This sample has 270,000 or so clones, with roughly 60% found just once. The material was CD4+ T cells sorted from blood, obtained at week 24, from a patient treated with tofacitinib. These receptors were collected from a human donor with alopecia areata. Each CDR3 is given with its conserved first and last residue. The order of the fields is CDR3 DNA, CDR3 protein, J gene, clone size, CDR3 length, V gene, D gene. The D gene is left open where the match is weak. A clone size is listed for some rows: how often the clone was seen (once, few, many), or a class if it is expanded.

cdr3_nt: TGTGCCAGCAGCGGCCCTGCAGGCCGAGGGAATCAGCCCCAGCATTTT; cdr3_aa: CASSGPAGRGNQPQHF; j_call: TRBJ1-5; clone_size: NA; cdr3_length: 16; v_call: TRBV7-2; d_call: NA
cdr3_nt: TGTGCCAGCAGCCCCGAGGCCTCTGAAGCTTTCTTT; cdr3_aa: CASSPEASEAFF; j_call: TRBJ1-1; clone_size: NA; cdr3_length: 12; v_call: TRBV9; d_call: NA
cdr3_nt: TGCAGCGTTGGGGACCGGTACGGTGGCTACACCTTC; cdr3_aa: CSVGDRYGGYTF; j_call: TRBJ1-2; clone_size: NA; cdr3_length: 12; v_call: TRBV29-1; d_call: NA
cdr3_nt: TGTGCCAGCAGCTCCCTCACAAGCCAAGAGACCCAGTACTTC; cdr3_aa: CASSSLTSQETQYF; j_call: TRBJ2-5; clone_size: NA; cdr3_length: 14; v_call: TRBV11-2; d_call: NA
cdr3_nt: TGCAGTGCTGGCCGACAGGGCCTGCGATTT; cdr3_aa: CSAGRQGLRF; j_call: TRBJ1-6; clone_size: few; cdr3_length: 10; v_call: TRBV20-1; d_call: TRBD1
cdr3_nt: TGCGCCAGCACCAAACCAACTTCCCTAGCGGGGAACACAGATACGCAGTATTTT; cdr3_aa: CASTKPTSLAGNTDTQYF; j_call: TRBJ2-3; clone_size: NA; cdr3_length: 18; v_call: TRBV5-1; d_call: TRBD2
cdr3_nt: TGCAGCGTTGAAACAGGGCGAACGGGCGAGCAGTACTTC; cdr3_aa: CSVETGRTGEQYF; j_call: TRBJ2-7; clone_size: few; cdr3_length: 13; v_call: TRBV29-1; d_call: NA
cdr3_nt: TGTGCCTGGAACTGGGGTGATTCACCCCTCCACTTT; cdr3_aa: CAWNWGDSPLHF; j_call: TRBJ1-6; clone_size: NA; cdr3_length: 12; v_call: TRBV30; d_call: NA
cdr3_nt: TGTGCCAGCAGTTACGAAGGTAACACTGAAGCTTTCTTT; cdr3_aa: CASSYEGNTEAFF; j_call: TRBJ1-1; clone_size: NA; cdr3_length: 13; v_call: TRBV6-5; d_call: NA
cdr3_nt: TGTGCCAGCAGCCGCTTGGCCAGGAGCTCCTACAATGAGCAGTTCTTC; cdr3_aa: CASSRLARSSYNEQFF; j_call: TRBJ2-1; clone_size: NA; cdr3_length: 16; v_call: TRBV28; d_call: NA
cdr3_nt: TGTGCCAGCAGCTTGCGGGCATCTGGGGCCAACGTCCTGACTTTC; cdr3_aa: CASSLRASGANVLTF; j_call: TRBJ2-6; clone_size: once; cdr3_length: 15; v_call: TRBV5-4; d_call: NA
cdr3_nt: TGTGCCAGCAGTGTCCTCCCAGGGATGGCCCAGTACTTC; cdr3_aa: CASSVLPGMAQYF; j_call: TRBJ2-5; clone_size: NA; cdr3_length: 13; v_call: TRBV27; d_call: NA
cdr3_nt: TGTGCCTGGAGCCTAGGCGGGGAGGGGAACACTGAAGCTTTCTTT; cdr3_aa: CAWSLGGEGNTEAFF; j_call: TRBJ1-1; clone_size: NA; cdr3_length: 15; v_call: TRBV30; d_call: NA
cdr3_nt: TGTGCCACCGCCGTAAAACAGGGGCCAAGCACAGATACGCAGTATTTT; cdr3_aa: CATAVKQGPSTDTQYF; j_call: TRBJ2-3; clone_size: NA; cdr3_length: 16; v_call: TRBV15; d_call: TRBD1
cdr3_nt: TGTGCCTGGAGTGGTGGAGGTCAAGAGACCCAGTACTTC; cdr3_aa: CAWSGGGQETQYF; j_call: TRBJ2-5; clone_size: NA; cdr3_length: 13; v_call: TRBV30; d_call: NA
cdr3_nt: TGTGCCAGCAGCCGCTCTGGGGCCAACGTCCTGACTTTC; cdr3_aa: CASSRSGANVLTF; j_call: TRBJ2-6; clone_size: few; cdr3_length: 13; v_call: TRBV28; d_call: NA
cdr3_nt: TGTGCCAGCAGCCTGGGGGAGATAGGTTCACCCCTCCACTTT; cdr3_aa: CASSLGEIGSPLHF; j_call: TRBJ1-6; clone_size: few; cdr3_length: 14; v_call: TRBV4-2; d_call: NA
cdr3_nt: TGTGCCAGCAACCAGGGGGCTGATCAGCCCCAGCATTTT; cdr3_aa: CASNQGADQPQHF; j_call: TRBJ1-5; clone_size: NA; cdr3_length: 13; v_call: TRBV6-6; d_call: TRBD1
cdr3_nt: TGTGCCAGTTACAGGGATAGCAACATTCAGTACTTC; cdr3_aa: CASYRDSNIQYF; j_call: TRBJ2-4; clone_size: NA; cdr3_length: 12; v_call: TRBV2; d_call: NA
cdr3_nt: TGTGCCAGCAGCCTCAACCCACTAGCGGGCATCACAGATACGCAGTATTTT; cdr3_aa: CASSLNPLAGITDTQYF; j_call: TRBJ2-3; clone_size: NA; cdr3_length: 17; v_call: TRBV7-2; d_call: TRBD2
cdr3_nt: TGTGCCAGCAGCTCCGTCTCCAGGGGAGGTAGAGAGACCCAGTACTTC; cdr3_aa: CASSSVSRGGRETQYF; j_call: TRBJ2-5; clone_size: NA; cdr3_length: 16; v_call: TRBV7-2; d_call: NA
cdr3_nt: TGTGCCATTAGCGGGGGCTCCCATACGCAGTATTTT; cdr3_aa: CAISGGSHTQYF; j_call: TRBJ2-3; clone_size: NA; cdr3_length: 12; v_call: TRBV10-3; d_call: TRBD2